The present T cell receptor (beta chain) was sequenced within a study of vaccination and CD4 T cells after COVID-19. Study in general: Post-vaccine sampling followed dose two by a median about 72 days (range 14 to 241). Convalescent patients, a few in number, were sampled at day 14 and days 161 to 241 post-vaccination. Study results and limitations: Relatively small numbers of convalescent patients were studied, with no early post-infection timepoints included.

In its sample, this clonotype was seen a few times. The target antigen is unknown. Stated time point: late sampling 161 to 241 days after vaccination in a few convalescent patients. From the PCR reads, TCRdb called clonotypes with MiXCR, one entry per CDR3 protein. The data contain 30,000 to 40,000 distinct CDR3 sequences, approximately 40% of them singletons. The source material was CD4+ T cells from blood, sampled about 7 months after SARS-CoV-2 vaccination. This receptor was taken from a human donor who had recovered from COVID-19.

CDR3 nucleotides: TGCGCCAGTGAAATGGAGGGCACAGATACGCAGTATTTT. It specifies CASEMEGTDTQYF. The chain is built from TRBV5-1 and TRBJ2-3, with D perhaps TRBD2 (5 bases). Between the trimmed V and J ends, which lost 8 bases and 1 base, there was a span of 11 bases. Germline V gene lookup returns CDR1 SGHRS and CDR2 YFSETQ. CDR3 length equals 13 residues. The complete variable domain, with remaining parts taken from reference TRBV5-1 and TRBJ2-3, reads KAGVTQTPRYLIKTRGQQVTLSCSPISGHRSVSWYQQTPGQGLQFLFEYFSETQRNKGNFPGRFSGRQFSNSRSEMNVSTLELGDSALYLCASEMEGTDTQYFGPGTRLTVL.